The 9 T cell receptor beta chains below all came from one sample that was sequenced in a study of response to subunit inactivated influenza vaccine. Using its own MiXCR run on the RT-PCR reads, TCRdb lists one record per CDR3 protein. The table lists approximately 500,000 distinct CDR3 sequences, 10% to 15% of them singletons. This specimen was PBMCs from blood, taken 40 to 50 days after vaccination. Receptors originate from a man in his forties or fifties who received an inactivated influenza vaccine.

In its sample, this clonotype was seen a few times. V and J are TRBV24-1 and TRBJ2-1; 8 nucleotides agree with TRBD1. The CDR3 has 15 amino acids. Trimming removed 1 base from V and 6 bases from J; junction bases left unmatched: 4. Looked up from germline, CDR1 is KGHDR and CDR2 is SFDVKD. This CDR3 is CATSDFGTGLNEQFF. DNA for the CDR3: TGTGCCACCAGTGATTTCGGGACAGGACTCAATGAGCAGTTCTTC.

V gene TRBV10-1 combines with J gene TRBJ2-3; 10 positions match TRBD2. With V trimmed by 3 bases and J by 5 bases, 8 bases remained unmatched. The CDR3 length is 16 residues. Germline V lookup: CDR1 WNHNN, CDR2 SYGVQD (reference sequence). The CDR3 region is CASSDGGSGGKDTQYF. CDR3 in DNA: TGCGCCAGCAGTGATGGGGGTAGCGGGGGGAAAGATACGCAGTATTTT.

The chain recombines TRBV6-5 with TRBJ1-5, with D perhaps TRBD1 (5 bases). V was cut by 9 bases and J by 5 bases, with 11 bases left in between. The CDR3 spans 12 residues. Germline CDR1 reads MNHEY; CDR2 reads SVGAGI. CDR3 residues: CASGGSHQPQHF. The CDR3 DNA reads TGTGCCAGTGGGGGGTCCCATCAGCCCCAGCATTTT.

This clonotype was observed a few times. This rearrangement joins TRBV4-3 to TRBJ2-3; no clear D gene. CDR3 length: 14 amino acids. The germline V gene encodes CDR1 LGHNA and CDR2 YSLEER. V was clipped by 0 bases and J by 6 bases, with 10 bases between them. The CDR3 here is CASSQDVFSDTQYF. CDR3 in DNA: TGCGCCAGCAGCCAAGATGTATTTTCGGATACGCAGTATTTT.

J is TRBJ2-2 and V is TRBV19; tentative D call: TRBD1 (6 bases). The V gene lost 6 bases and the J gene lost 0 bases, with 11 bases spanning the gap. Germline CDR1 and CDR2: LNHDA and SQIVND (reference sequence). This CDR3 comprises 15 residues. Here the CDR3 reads CASRKDSSNTGELFF. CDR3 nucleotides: TGTGCCAGTAGAAAGGACAGTTCGAACACCGGGGAGCTGTTTTTT. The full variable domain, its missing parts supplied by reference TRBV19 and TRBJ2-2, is DGGITQSPKYLFRKEGQNVTLSCEQNLNHDAMYWYRQDPGQGLRLIYYSQIVNDFQKGDIAEGYSVSREKKESFPLTVTSAQKNPTAFYLCASRKDSSNTGELFFGEGSRLTVL.

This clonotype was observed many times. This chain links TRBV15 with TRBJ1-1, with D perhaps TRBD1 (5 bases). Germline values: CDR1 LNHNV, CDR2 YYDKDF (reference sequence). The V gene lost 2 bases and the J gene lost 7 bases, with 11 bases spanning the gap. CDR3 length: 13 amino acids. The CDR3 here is CATSRSEGYEAFF. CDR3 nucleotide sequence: TGTGCCACCAGCAGATCGGAGGGGTATGAAGCTTTCTTT.

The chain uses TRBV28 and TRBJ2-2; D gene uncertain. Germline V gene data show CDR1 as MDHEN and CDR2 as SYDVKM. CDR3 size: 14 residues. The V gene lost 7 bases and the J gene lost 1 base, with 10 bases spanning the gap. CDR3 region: CASTRVGNTGELFF. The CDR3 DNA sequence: TGTGCCAGCACAAGGGTCGGGAACACCGGGGAGCTGTTTTTT.

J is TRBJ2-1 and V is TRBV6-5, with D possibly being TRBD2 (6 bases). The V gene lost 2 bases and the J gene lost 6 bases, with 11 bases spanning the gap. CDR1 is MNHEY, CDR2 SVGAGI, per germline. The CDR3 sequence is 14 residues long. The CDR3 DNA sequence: TGTGCCAGCAGTTACCCGGGAGTAGCCAATGAGCAGTTCTTC. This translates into CASSYPGVANEQFF.

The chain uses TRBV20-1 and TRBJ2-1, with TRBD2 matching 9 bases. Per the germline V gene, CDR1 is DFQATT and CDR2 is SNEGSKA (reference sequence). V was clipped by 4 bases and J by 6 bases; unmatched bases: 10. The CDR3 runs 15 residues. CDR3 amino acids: CSAKTGTSRFNEQFF. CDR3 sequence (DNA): TGCAGTGCTAAAACCGGGACTAGCAGGTTCAATGAGCAGTTCTTC.